This entry is about one TCR beta chain. This sample is part of a study of CD8 T cells in Susac syndrome. The overall study: At blood draw, Susac syndrome patients were therapy-naive, on corticosteroids, or on intravenous immunoglobulin alone.

The RNA, about 0.5 to 1 ug, was put through reverse transcription using random hexamers. The authors amplified TCR beta CDR3 across 54 Vbeta and 13 Jbeta using immunoSEQ multiplex PCR. Via MiXCR, TCRdb re-called the immunoSEQ multiplex PCR reads, giving one row per CDR3 protein. There are around 110,000 distinct CDR3 sequences in the sample; roughly 95% occur only once, and about 0.42% lies in the top ten. V was trimmed by 5 bases and J by 0 bases, leaving 14 bases between them. Germline V gene data show CDR1 as SGHVS and CDR2 as FQNEAQ. The CDR3 length is 15 residues. Specimen: CD8+ T cells from PBMCs. This clonotype was sampled from a human donor with Susac syndrome. The V gene is TRBV7-8, the J gene TRBJ2-7; a possible D gene is TRBD1 (6 bases). The CDR3 spells CASSPLQGPSYEQYF. In nucleotides, the CDR3 is TGTGCCAGCAGCCCTCTACAGGGCCCCTCCTACGAGCAGTACTTC.